This entry is about one TCR beta chain. Its antigen is not identified. CDR1 and CDR2 from the germline V gene are GTSNPN and SVGIG (reference sequence). This CDR3 comprises 12 residues. The sample originates from a study of cytomegalovirus exposure and HLA in healthy donors. Study information: Within an early data release were around 87 million unique TCRs drawn from HLA-typed donors. Broader study findings: Cytomegalovirus status was reportedly diagnosed by the classifier with high sensitivity and specificity.

Amplification used 60 Vbeta primers and 13 Jbeta primers. Here immunoSEQ multiplex PCR was the method, and the copy in TCRdb shows in-frame clones only, minus some. The data contain about 160,000 clones, approximately 80% of them singletons. There were likely unrecorded immune exposures, though donors were nominally healthy when sampled. Sequencing was done on a sample of PBMCs. V is TRBV30 and J is TRBJ2-5, with a weak D call TRBD1 (5 bases). The end of the DNA is better explained by TRBJ2-7, so the J call may be wrong. The clonotype originates from a man aged 35 to 55 in good health and CMV-seronegative. The CDR3 DNA sequence: TGTGCCTGGGACACAGGTTCCTACGAGCAGTACTTC. Translation gives CAWDTGSYEQYF.